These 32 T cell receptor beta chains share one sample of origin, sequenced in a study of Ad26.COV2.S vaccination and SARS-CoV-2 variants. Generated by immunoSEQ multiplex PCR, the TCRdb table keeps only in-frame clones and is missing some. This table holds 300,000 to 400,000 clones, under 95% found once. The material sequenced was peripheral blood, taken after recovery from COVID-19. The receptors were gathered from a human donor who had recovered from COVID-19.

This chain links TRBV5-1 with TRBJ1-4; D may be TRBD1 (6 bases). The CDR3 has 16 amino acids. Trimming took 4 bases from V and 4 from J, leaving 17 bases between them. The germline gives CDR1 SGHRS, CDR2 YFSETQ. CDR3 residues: CASSPMAQGRNEKLFF. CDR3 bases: TGCGCCAGCAGCCCGATGGCCCAGGGGCGTAATGAAAAACTGTTTTTT. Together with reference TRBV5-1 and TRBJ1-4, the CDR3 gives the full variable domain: KAGVTQTPRYLIKTRGQQVTLSCSPISGHRSVSWYQQTPGQGLQFLFEYFSETQRNKGNFPGRFSGRQFSNSRSEMNVSTLELGDSALYLCASSPMAQGRNEKLFFGSGTQLSVL.

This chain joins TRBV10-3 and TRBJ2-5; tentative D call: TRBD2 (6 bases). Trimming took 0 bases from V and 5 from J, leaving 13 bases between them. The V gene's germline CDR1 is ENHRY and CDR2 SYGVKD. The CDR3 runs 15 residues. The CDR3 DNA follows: TGTGCCATCAGTGAGTCGTGGAGGGTCCGGGAGACCCAGTACTTC. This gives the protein CAISESWRVRETQYF.

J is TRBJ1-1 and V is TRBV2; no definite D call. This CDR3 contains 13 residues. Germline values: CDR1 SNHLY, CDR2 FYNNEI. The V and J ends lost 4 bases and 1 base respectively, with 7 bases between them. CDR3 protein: CASSGNWNTEAFF. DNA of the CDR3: TGTGCCAGCAGTGGTAATTGGAACACTGAAGCTTTCTTT.

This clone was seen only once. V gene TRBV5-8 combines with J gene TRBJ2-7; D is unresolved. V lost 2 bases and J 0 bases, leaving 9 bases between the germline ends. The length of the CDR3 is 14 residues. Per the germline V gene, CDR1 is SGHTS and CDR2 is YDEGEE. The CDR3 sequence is CASSFEPYSYEQYF. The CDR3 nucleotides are TGTGCCAGCAGCTTTGAGCCTTACTCCTACGAGCAGTACTTC.

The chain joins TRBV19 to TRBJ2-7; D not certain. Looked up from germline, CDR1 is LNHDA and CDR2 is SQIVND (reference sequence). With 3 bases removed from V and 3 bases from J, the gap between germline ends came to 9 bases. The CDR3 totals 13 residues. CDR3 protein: CASSMEIDYEQYF. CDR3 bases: TGTGCCAGTAGTATGGAAATTGACTACGAGCAGTACTTC.

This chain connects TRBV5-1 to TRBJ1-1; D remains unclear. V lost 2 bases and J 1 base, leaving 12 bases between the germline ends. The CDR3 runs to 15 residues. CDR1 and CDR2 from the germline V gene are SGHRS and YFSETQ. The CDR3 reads CASSLTTSGNTEAFF. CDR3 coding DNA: TGCGCCAGCAGCTTAACCACGTCAGGGAACACTGAAGCTTTCTTT.

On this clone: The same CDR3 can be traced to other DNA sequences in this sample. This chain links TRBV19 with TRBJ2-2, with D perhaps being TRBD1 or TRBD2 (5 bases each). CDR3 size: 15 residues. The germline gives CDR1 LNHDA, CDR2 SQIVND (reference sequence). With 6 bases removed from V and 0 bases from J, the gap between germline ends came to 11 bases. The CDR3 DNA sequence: TGTGCCAGTAGCACCGGGACGGCGAACACCGGGGAGCTGTTTTTT. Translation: CASSTGTANTGELFF.

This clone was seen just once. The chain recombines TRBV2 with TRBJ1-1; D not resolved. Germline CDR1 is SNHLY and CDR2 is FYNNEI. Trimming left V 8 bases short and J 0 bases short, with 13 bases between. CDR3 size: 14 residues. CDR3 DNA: TGTGCCAGCTGCTGGAAGAACATGAACACTGAAGCTTTCTTT. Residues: CASCWKNMNTEAFF.

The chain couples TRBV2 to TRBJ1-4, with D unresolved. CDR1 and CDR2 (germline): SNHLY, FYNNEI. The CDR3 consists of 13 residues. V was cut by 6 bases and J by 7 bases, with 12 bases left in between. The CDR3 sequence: CASSVRRPEKLFF. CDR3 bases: TGTGCCAGCAGCGTTCGTAGGCCTGAAAAACTGTTTTTT.

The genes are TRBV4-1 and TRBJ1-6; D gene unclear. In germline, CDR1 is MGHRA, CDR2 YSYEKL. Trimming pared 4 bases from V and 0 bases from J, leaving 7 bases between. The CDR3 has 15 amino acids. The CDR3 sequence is CASSLANSYNSPLHF. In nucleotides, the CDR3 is TGCGCCAGCAGCCTGGCGAACTCCTATAATTCACCCCTCCACTTT.

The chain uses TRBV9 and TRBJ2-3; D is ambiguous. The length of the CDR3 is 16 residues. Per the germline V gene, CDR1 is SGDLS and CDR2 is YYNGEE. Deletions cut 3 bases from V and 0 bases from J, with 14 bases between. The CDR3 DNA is TGTGCCAGCAGCGATAGTGACGGCGCTAGCACAGATACGCAGTATTTT. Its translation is CASSDSDGASTDTQYF.

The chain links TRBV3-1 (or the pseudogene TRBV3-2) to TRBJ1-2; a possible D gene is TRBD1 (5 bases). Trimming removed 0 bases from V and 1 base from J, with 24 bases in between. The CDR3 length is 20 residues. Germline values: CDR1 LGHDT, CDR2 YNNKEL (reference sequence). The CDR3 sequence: CASSQDILLVRDPGNYGYTF. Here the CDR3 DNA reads TGTGCCAGCAGCCAAGATATATTATTAGTTAGGGACCCGGGTAACTATGGCTACACCTTC.

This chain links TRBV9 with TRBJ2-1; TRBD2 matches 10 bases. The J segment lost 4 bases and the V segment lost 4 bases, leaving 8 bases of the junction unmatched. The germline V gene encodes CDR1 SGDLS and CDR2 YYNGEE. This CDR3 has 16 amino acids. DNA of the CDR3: TGTGCCAGCAGCACCCGAGCGGGGGGGGCTTACAATGAGCAGTTCTTC. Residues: CASSTRAGGAYNEQFF.

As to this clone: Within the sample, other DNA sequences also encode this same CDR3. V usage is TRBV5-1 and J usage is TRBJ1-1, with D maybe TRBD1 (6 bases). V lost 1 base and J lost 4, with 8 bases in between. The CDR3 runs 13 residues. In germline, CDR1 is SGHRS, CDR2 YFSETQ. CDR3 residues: CASSLRGGTEAFF. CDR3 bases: TGCGCCAGCAGCTTGAGAGGGGGCACTGAAGCTTTCTTT.

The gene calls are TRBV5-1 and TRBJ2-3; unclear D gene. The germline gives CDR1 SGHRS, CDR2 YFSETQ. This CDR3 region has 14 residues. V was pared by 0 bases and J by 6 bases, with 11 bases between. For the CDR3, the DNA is TGCGCCAGCAGCTTGGGGTTCGGGTCCGATACGCAGTATTTT. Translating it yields CASSLGFGSDTQYF.

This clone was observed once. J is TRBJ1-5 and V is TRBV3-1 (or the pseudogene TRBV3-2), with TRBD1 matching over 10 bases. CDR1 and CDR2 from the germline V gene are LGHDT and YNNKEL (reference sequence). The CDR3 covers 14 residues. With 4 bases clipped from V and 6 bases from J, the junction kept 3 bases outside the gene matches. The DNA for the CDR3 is TGTGCCAGCAGCCTAGGACAGGGGGTTCAGCCCCAGCATTTT. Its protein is CASSLGQGVQPQHF.

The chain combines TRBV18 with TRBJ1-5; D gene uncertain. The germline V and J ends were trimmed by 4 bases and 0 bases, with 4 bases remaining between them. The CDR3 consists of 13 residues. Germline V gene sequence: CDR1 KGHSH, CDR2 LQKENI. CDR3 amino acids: CASSHSSNQPQHF. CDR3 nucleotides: TGTGCCAGCTCACACTCTAGCAATCAGCCCCAGCATTTT.

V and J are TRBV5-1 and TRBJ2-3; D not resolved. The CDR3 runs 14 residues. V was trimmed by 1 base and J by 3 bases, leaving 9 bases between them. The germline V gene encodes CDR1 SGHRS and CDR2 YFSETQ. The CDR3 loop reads CASSLLGRTDTQYF. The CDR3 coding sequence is TGCGCCAGCAGCTTGCTAGGTCGGACAGATACGCAGTATTTT.

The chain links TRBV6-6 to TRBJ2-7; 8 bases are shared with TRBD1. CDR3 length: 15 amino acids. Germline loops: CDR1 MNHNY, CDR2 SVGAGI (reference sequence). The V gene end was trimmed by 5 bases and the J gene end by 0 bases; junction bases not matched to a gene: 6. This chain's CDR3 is CASSDGTGLSYEQYF. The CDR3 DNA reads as TGTGCCAGCAGTGACGGGACAGGTCTCTCCTACGAGCAGTACTTC.

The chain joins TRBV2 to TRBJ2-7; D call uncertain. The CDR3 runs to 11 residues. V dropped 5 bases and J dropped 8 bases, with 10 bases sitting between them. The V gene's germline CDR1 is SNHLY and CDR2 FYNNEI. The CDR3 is CASSPLSKQYF. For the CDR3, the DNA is TGTGCCAGCAGTCCCCTATCCAAGCAGTACTTC.

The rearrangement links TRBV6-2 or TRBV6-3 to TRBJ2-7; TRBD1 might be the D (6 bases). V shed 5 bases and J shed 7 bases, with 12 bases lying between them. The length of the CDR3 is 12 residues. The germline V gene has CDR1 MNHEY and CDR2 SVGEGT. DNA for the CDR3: TGTGCCAGCAGTCCCGGGACATCTGAGCAGTACTTC. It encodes CASSPGTSEQYF.

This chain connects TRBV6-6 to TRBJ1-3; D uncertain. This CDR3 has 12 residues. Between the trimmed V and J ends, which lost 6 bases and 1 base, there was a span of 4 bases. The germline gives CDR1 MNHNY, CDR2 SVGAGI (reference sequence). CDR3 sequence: CASRTSGNTIYF. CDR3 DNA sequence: TGTGCCAGCAGAACATCTGGAAACACCATATATTTT.

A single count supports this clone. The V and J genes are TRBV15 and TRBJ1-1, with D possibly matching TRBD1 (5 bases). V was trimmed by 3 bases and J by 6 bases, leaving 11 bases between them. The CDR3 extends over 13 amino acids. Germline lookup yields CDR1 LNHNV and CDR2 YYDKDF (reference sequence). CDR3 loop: CATSRARAAEAFF. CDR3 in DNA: TGTGCCACCAGCAGGGCCAGGGCGGCTGAAGCTTTCTTT. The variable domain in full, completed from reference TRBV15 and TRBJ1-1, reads DAMVIQNPRYQVTQFGKPVTLSCSQTLNHNVMYWYQQKSSQAPKLLFHYYDKDFNNEADTPDNFQSRRPNTSFCFLDIRSPGLGDTAMYLCATSRARAAEAFFGQGTRLTVV.

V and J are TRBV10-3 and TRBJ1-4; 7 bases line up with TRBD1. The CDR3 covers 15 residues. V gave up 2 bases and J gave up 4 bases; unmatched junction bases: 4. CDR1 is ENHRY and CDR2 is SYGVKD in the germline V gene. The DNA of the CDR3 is TGTGCCATCAGTGAGGCGACAGGGAGTAATGAAAAACTGTTTTTT. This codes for CAISEATGSNEKLFF.

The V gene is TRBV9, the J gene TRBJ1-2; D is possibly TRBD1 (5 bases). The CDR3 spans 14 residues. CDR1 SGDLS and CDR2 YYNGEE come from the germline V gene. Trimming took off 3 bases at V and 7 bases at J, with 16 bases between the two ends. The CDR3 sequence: CASSGTRALGGYTF. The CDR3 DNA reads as TGTGCCAGCAGCGGTACCAGGGCCCTTGGTGGCTACACCTTC.

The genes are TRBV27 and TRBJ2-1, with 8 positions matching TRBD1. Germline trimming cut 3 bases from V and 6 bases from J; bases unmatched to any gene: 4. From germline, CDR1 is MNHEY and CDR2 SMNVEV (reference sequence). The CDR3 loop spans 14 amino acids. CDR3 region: CASSFRDRRNEQFF. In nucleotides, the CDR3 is TGTGCCAGCAGTTTCCGGGACAGGCGCAATGAGCAGTTCTTC.

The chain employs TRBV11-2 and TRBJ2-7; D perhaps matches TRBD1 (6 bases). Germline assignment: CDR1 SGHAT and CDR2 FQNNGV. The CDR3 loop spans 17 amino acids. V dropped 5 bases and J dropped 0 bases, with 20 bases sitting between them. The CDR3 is CASSQLADSLNSYEQYF. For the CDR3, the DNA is TGTGCCAGCAGCCAGCTCGCGGACAGCCTTAACTCCTACGAGCAGTACTTC.

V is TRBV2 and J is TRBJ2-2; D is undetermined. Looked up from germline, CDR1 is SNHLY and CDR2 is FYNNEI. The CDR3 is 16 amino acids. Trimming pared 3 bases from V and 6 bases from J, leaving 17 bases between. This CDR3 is CASSDPGRFMSGELFF. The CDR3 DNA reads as TGTGCCAGCAGTGACCCTGGACGCTTTATGTCCGGGGAGCTGTTTTTT.

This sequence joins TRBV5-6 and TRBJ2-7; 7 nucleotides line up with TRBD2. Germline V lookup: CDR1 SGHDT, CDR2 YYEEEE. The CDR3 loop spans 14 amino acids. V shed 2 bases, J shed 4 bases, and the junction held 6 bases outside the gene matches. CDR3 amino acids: CASSLSGEWYEQYF. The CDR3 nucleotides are TGTGCCAGCAGCTTAAGCGGGGAATGGTACGAGCAGTACTTC.

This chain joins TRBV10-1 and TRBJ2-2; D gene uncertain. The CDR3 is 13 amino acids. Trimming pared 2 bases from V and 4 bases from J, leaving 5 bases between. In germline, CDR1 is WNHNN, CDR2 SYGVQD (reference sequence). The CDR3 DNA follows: TGCGCCAGCAGTGAGGTGCGCACCGGGGAGCTGTTTTTT. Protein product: CASSEVRTGELFF.

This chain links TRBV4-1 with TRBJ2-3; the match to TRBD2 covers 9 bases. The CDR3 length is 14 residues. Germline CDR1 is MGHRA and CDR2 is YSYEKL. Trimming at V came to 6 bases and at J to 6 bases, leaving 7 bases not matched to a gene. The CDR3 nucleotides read TGCGCCAGCAGGATTAGCGGGGGCGGTGATACGCAGTATTTT. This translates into CASRISGGGDTQYF.

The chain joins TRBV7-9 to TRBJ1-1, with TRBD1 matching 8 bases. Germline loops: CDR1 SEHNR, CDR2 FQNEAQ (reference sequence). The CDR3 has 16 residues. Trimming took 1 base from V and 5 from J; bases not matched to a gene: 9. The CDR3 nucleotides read TGTGCCAGCAGCTTAGGGTTGAGACAGGGGAGTACTGAAGCTTTCTTT. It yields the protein CASSLGLRQGSTEAFF.